This TCR beta chain came from a study of T-cell reconstitution after alpha-beta-depleted transplantation in children. Points from the study as a whole: The study traced high day-60 TCRbeta diversity in some patients to surviving recipient T cells and thymic progenitors. Counts and diversity of T cells one year after transplant came mostly from newly produced T cells. In patients about two months after transplant, alpha-beta T cells reportedly arose from several hundred expanded graft clones.

It was with unique molecular identifiers that the TCRbeta library was prepared. Each CDR3 protein gets one entry after TCRdb re-called the PCR reads with MiXCR. The sample records about a million distinct CDR3 sequences, around 30% being singletons. In regard to this clonotype: Its cognate antigen is unknown.

The sequence came from a boy less than two years old who had a stem cell transplant for SCID, so the T cells may come from the graft donor. The specimen comprised PBMCs, mostly from graft donor cells, sampled 360 days after TCRalphabeta/CD19-depleted stem cell transplant.

CDR3 nucleotides: TGTGCCAGCAGCCAAGGGTTTCGGGACCAAGAGACCCAGTACTTC. It specifies CASSQGFRDQETQYF. This rearrangement joins TRBV14 to TRBJ2-5; D not resolved. Germline CDR1 reads SGHDN; CDR2 reads FVKESK. The ends were cut back, 1 base at V and 0 bases at J, with 9 bases in the middle. The CDR3 runs to 15 residues.